The following is a T cell receptor beta chain sequence with its context. Its specificity is not known. This sample was included in a study of cytomegalovirus exposure and HLA in healthy donors. CDR1 is SEHNR and CDR2 is FQNEAQ in the germline V gene (reference sequence). The germline V and J ends were trimmed by 5 bases and 2 bases, with 12 bases remaining between them. CDR3 length: 14 residues. Profiling relied on immunoSEQ multiplex PCR, and the TCRdb table lists in-frame clones only, not all of them. The sample gives a few hundred thousand clones, 86% of which show up once; less than 1.2% is in the top ten. Findings and limits, study-wide: According to the study, roughly 160 TCR beta chains were cytomegalovirus-associated. The tendency of first-cohort TCR clusters to co-occur in the 120 or so validation repertoires was the finding of a later analysis.

This TCR came from a woman aged 18-30 years in good health and CMV-seronegative. Source material: PBMCs. V and J are TRBV7-9 and TRBJ1-1; a possible D gene is TRBD1 (6 bases). Here the CDR3 DNA reads TGTGCCAGCAGCCCGCAGGGGAGTAACACTGAAGCTTTCTTT. Residues: CASSPQGSNTEAFF.